The sequence of this T cell receptor (beta chain) was determined in a study of cytomegalovirus exposure and HLA in healthy donors. Study-level background: Unique TCR beta sequences numbering 95 million to 130 million came from 150 million to 200 million T cells in an earlier analysis. Whole-study results and caveats: It emerged from a later analysis that several of the most significant clusters appeared to be linked to common viral pathogens. Highly shared variants forming one cluster were likely a sequencing artifact.

Turning to this clone: Antigen specificity is unknown.

The study ran its PCR with 60 Vbeta and 13 Jbeta primers. Some clones are missing from TCRdb's copy, which holds only in-frame ones; the method was immunoSEQ multiplex PCR. The profile shows 100,000 to 150,000 clones, more than 80% of them singletons. Sequenced material: PBMCs. The TCR originated in a male donor in good health and CMV-seronegative.

CDR3 nucleotide sequence: TGTGCCAGCAGCCACGAAACAACAGGGGAAGCTTTCTTT. Translating it yields CASSHETTGEAFF. The V call is TRBV4-2, the J call TRBJ1-1, with a weak D call TRBD1 (6 bases). V lost 3 bases and J 8 bases, leaving 13 bases between the germline ends. CDR1 LGHNA and CDR2 YNFKEQ come from the germline V gene. The CDR3 runs to 13 residues.